This T cell receptor (beta chain) was found in a study of blood T cell repertoires in COVID-19. Study-wide background: Some COVID-19 samples were acute and others convalescent; all came from the United States, Italy and Spain. T cells, B-cell-depleted T cells, or PBMCs supplied cDNA or gDNA.

In the original analysis: Nucleated cell counts were estimated from reference gene primer amplification. Sequencing was performed with immunoSEQ multiplex PCR; in TCRdb, only in-frame clones are kept and a portion is missing. The DNA gave D and trimming, while V, J and clone size come from that table. The table records tens of thousands of clones, about nine tenths of them present only once. The V gene's germline CDR1 is LGHNA and CDR2 YSLEER. The length of the CDR3 is 14 residues. V was pared by 8 bases and J by 8 bases, with 10 bases of the junction left unmatched. V is TRBV4-3 and J is TRBJ1-4, with 8 bases identical to TRBD1. This receptor was identified in a man aged 45-65 years with active or convalescent COVID-19. The specimen sequenced was peripheral blood. The CDR3 nucleotides are TGCGCCAGCGGAATGTGGACAGGGAGCGAAAAACTGTTTTTT. Translating gives CASGMWTGSEKLFF.